This T cell receptor beta chain was documented in a study of blood T cell repertoires in COVID-19. Germline V gene data show CDR1 as GTSNPN and CDR2 as SVGIG (reference sequence). After removal of 3 bases from V and 3 bases from J, the junction contained 7 bases not matched to a gene. The CDR3 length is 15 residues. Some clones are missing from TCRdb's copy, which holds only in-frame ones; the method was immunoSEQ multiplex PCR. The data show some 130,000 clones, 86% seen once. This clone was picked up one time. Sample: PBMCs or T cells enriched from blood (not recorded which). This sequence joins TRBV30 and TRBJ2-2; 7 nucleotides align to TRBD1. This receptor was taken from a man between 50 and 59 years old who had recovered from COVID-19. In DNA form, the CDR3 reads TGTGCCTGGAGCCTCCGGGACAGAGACACCGGGGAGCTGTTTTTT. Amino acid sequence: CAWSLRDRDTGELFF.